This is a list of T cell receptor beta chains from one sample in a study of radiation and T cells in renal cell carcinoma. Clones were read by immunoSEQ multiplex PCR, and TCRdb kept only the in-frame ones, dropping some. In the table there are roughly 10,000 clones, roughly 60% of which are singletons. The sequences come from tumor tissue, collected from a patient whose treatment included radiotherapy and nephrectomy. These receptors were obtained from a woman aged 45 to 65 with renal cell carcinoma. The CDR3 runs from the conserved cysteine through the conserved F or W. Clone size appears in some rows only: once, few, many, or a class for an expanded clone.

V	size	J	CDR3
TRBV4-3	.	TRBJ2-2	CASSQDVTGTNTGELFF
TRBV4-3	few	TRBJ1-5	CASSRDRGSDLQPQHF
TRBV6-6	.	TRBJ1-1	CASSPAQQGGSTEAFF
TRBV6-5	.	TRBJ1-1	CASSYGGTEAFF
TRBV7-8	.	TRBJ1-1	CASSLGVGTVTAFF
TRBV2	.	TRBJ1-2	CASSQGRPGGYTF
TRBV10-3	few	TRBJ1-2	CAISESTGYGYTF
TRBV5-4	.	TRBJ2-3	CASRAGTSGGDTQYF
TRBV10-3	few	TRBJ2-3	CAIRVAGETDTQYF
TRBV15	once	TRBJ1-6	CATSRDTNSPLHF
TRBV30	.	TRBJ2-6	CAWSEPFGANVLTF
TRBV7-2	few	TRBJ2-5	CASSLMGRSEETQYF
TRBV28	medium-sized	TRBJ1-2	CATRTPQLNYGYTF
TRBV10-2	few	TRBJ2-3	CASSLSGPADTQYF
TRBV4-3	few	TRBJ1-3	CASSQELSNHRHTGNTIYF
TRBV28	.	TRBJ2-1	CASSSLGLAGGYNEQFF
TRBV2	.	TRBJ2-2	CASSFSLNTGELFF
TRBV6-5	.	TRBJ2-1	CASSSGGNEQFF
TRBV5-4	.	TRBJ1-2	CASSLQGSNYGYTF
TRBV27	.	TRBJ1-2	CASSLSKALTGRGYTF
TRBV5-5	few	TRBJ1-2	CASSLEGTANYGYTF
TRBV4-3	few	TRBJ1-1	CASSPQQGMNTEAFF
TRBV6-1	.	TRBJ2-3	CASSELAGGPDTQYF
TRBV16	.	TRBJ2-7	CASSQTGSYEQYF
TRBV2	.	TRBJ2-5	CASSETSGSSETQYF
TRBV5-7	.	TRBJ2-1	CASRSRLAGGPNNEQFF
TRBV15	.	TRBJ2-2	CAAREGAAGELFF
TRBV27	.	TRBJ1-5	CASSLSRDGDWPQHF
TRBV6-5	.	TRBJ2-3	CASSDSSGGADTQYF
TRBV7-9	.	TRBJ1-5	CASSSQGWGQPQHF
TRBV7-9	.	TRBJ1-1	CASSPQGLMNTEAFF
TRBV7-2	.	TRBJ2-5	CASSLYRQETQYF
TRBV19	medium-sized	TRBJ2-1	CASSIDRETRQFF
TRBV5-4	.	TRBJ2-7	CASTKGQVSSYEQYF
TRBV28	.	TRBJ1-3	CASHRGRVRGNTIYF
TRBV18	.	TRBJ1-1	CASSPQQGRIMNTEAFF
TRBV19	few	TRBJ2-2	CASSIDRATGELFF
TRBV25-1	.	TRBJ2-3	CASSDRTDSTDTQYF
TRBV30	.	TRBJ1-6	CAWDSWSYNSPLHF
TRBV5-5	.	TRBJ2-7	CASSLAQEHYEQYF
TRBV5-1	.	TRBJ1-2	CASSPTQNYGYTF
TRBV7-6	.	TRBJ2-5	CASSLKETQYF
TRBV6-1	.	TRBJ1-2	CASSENLRGHGYGYTF
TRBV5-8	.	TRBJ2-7	CASSLVRGGGEQYF
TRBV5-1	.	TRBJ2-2	CASSLDAATNTGELFF
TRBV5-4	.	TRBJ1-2	CASSPSRSGAYGYTF
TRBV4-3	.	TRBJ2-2	CASSQGPLAITGELFF
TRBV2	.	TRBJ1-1	CADKSGHTNTEAFF
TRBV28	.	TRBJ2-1	CASSLLSGVGGRAYNEQFF
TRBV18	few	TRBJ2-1	CASSRTGYYNEQFF
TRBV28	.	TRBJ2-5	CASRRTSGRAETQYF
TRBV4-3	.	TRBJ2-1	CASSQEEEHEQFF
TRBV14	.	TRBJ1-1	CASSRKWDSAGYTEAFF
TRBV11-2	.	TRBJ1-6	CASSINRGLYSPLHF
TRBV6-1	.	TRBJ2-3	CASSEPPGQGTDTQYF
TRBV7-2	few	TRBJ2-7	CASTQLTGLSYEQYF
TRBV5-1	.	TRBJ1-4	CASSLGDNQNEKLFF
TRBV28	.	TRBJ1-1	CASSLTRVAFF